Each of the 14 T cell receptor beta chains below was sequenced from the same sample in a study of blood T cell repertoires in COVID-19. Only in-frame clones appear in the TCRdb table, and some are missing; sequencing was by immunoSEQ multiplex PCR. The repertoire includes tens of thousands of clones, 90% to 95% of them detected once, and roughly an eighth sits in the top ten. The sequencing input was peripheral blood. Source of these receptors: a human donor in a cohort sampled during active COVID-19.

In DNA form, the CDR3 reads TGTGCCAGCAGTTATAGAAGGGACAGGGGGCTTCTGAACACTGAAGCTTTCTTT. Translation gives CASSYRRDRGLLNTEAFF. The rearrangement uses TRBV6-2 or TRBV6-3 and TRBJ1-1; 12 bases fit TRBD1. V trimming: 3 bases; J trimming: 0 bases; junction bases outside the gene matches: 8. CDR1 and CDR2 from the germline V gene are MNHEY and SVGEGT. This CDR3 has 18 amino acids.

The chain joins TRBV7-2 to TRBJ1-2; maybe TRBD1 (6 bases). Germline lookup yields CDR1 SGHTA and CDR2 FQGNSA. Trimming pared 1 base from V and 4 bases from J, leaving 13 bases between. This CDR3 comprises 15 residues. CDR3 sequence (DNA): TGTGCCAGCAGCTTAGGACAGGCCCACTCCTATGGCTACACCTTC. Its protein product is CASSLGQAHSYGYTF.

The chain joins TRBV6-2 or TRBV6-3 to TRBJ2-7, with 9 bases that match TRBD1. The germline V gene has CDR1 MNHEY and CDR2 SVGEGT. CDR3 size: 17 residues. V shed 0 bases and J 3 bases; nucleotides not matched to a gene: 9. The CDR3 spells CASSYSPRTGDFYEQYF. CDR3 DNA: TGTGCCAGCAGTTACTCCCCCCGGACAGGGGATTTCTACGAGCAGTACTTC.

The V and J genes are TRBV10-2 and TRBJ1-1; D not certain. Between the trimmed V and J ends, which lost 1 base and 0 bases, there was a span of 3 bases. The CDR3 contains 13 residues. Germline V lookup: CDR1 WSHSY, CDR2 SAAADI. This CDR3 reads CASSEFMNTEAFF. CDR3 nucleotides: TGCGCCAGCAGTGAGTTTATGAACACTGAAGCTTTCTTT.

CDR3 bases: TGTGCCAGCAGCTACCGGTACGAGCAGTACTTC. Protein sequence: CASSYRYEQYF. This rearrangement joins TRBV13 to TRBJ2-7; D not certain. This CDR3 has 11 amino acids. Germline V gene data show CDR1 as PRHDT and CDR2 as FYEKMQ (reference sequence). Trimming shortened V by 4 bases and J by 4 bases, and 5 bases separated the two germline ends. Filled out from reference TRBV13 and TRBJ2-7, the complete variable domain reads AAGVIQSPRHLIKEKRETATLKCYPIPRHDTVYWYQQGPGQDPQFLISFYEKMQSDKGSIPDRFSAQQFSDYHSELNMSSLELGDSALYFCASSYRYEQYFGPGTRLTVT.

The rearrangement links TRBV18 to TRBJ2-3; D ambiguous. Germline CDR1 KGHSH, CDR2 LQKENI. This CDR3 comprises 14 residues. V was clipped by 2 bases and J by 4 bases, with 10 bases between them. CDR3 nucleotide sequence: TGTGCCAGCTCACCAGACGTAACAGCAGATACGCAGTATTTT. As protein: CASSPDVTADTQYF.

This clone was observed a few times. The chain is built from TRBV3-1 (or the pseudogene TRBV3-2) and TRBJ1-6; 7 nucleotides match TRBD1. V was clipped by 1 base and J by 7 bases; unmatched bases: 4. The CDR3 totals 15 residues. Germline V gives CDR1 LGHDT, CDR2 YNNKEL (reference sequence). CDR3 nucleotide sequence: TGTGCCAGCAGCCAAGCCGGGACAGCGAATTCACCCCTCCACTTT. It encodes CASSQAGTANSPLHF.

The chain couples TRBV30 to TRBJ2-1; TRBD2 aligns across 8 bases. V lost 0 bases to trimming and J lost 4 bases; unmatched junction nucleotides: 2. The CDR3 is made up of 14 amino acids. Germline CDR1 reads GTSNPN; CDR2 reads SVGIG (reference sequence). CDR3 bases: TGTGCCTGGAGTGTCGAGCGGGGGTACAATGAGCAGTTCTTC. This sequence encodes CAWSVERGYNEQFF.

The rearrangement joins TRBV20-1 to TRBJ2-5, with no clear D. Germline CDR1 reads DFQATT; CDR2 reads SNEGSKA (reference sequence). Trimming removed 3 bases at V and 3 bases at J, with 11 bases between. The CDR3 extends over 13 amino acids. CDR3 coding DNA: TGCAGTGCTAGTGGCCTATCGAAAGAGACCCAGTACTTC. Amino acids: CSASGLSKETQYF.

The chain carries TRBV18 and TRBJ2-1, with D perhaps matching TRBD2 (6 bases). Germline V gene lookup returns CDR1 KGHSH and CDR2 LQKENI. The V and J ends lost 6 bases and 5 bases respectively, with 11 bases between them. The CDR3 is 13 amino acids. The CDR3 nucleotides are TGTGCCAGCTCTGGAGGGGTTGACAATGAGCAGTTCTTC. Translating gives CASSGGVDNEQFF. The entire variable domain, with the rest obtained from reference TRBV18 and TRBJ2-1, is as follows: NAGVMQNPRHLVRRRGQEARLRCSPMKGHSHVYWYRQLPEEGLKFMVYLQKENIIDESGMPKERFSAEFPKEGPSILRIQQVVRGDSAAYFCASSGGVDNEQFFGPGTRLTVL.

The chain is built from TRBV29-1 and TRBJ2-3; weak D call: TRBD2 (5 bases). Trimming stripped 1 base from V and 8 bases from J, with 19 bases between. The CDR3 runs to 15 residues. Germline V gene data show CDR1 as SQVTM and CDR2 as ANQGSEA. CDR3 sequence (DNA): TGCAGCGTTGAAGGGGTTCGCGGGCGCGAAGGTACGCAGTATTTT. This codes for CSVEGVRGREGTQYF.

The genes are TRBV5-4 and TRBJ2-2; possibly TRBD2 for D (6 bases). The V end was cut by 1 base, the J end by 6 bases, with 16 bases between. CDR3 length: 16 residues. Germline CDR1 SGHNT, CDR2 YYREEE (reference sequence). The CDR3 DNA sequence: TGTGCCAGCAGCTTGAAAAGGGGAGGAGGCCCCGGGGAGCTGTTTTTT. Its translation: CASSLKRGGGPGELFF.

The gene calls are TRBV2 and TRBJ2-2; D is possibly TRBD2 (5 bases). The CDR3 sequence is 14 residues long. V was trimmed by 7 bases and J by 1 base, leaving 10 bases between them. CDR1 and CDR2 from the germline V gene are SNHLY and FYNNEI. CDR3 DNA sequence: TGTGCCAGCACCGGCGGACTGAACACCGGGGAGCTGTTTTTT. Translated, it gives CASTGGLNTGELFF. Combining the CDR3 with reference TRBV2 and TRBJ2-2 gives the whole variable domain EPEVTQTPSHQVTQMGQEVILRCVPISNHLYFYWYRQILGQKVEFLVSFYNNEISEKSEIFDDQFSVERPDGSNFTLKIRSTKLEDSAMYFCASTGGLNTGELFFGEGSRLTVL.

CDR3 residues: CASSEPARGNTIYF. The CDR3 region has the DNA TGTGCCAGCAGCGAACCAGCGCGCGGAAACACCATATATTTT. The chain joins TRBV6-2 or TRBV6-3 to TRBJ1-3; D uncertain. The CDR3 is 14 residues long. CDR1 is MNHEY and CDR2 is SVGEGT in the germline V gene. Trimming left V 6 bases short and J 4 bases short, with 13 bases between.